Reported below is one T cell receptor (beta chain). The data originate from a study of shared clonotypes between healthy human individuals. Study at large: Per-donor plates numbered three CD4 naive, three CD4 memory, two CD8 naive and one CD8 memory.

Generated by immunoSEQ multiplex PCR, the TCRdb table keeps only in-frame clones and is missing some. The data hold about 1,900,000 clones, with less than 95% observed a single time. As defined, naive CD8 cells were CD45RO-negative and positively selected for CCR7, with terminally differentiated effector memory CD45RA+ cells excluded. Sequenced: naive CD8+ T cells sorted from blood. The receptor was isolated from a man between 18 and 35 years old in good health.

The CDR3 coding sequence is TGTGCCAGCAGATTCGGGACAGGGGTGGCAGATACGCAGTATTTT. It yields the protein CASRFGTGVADTQYF. The chain joins TRBV6-5 to TRBJ2-3; TRBD1 matches at 10 bases. CDR3 size: 15 residues. J lost 4 bases, V lost 6 bases, and 7 bases had no gene match. The germline CDR1 and CDR2 sequences are MNHEY and SVGAGI.